This T cell receptor (beta chain) is from a study of T cell repertoires in cytomegalovirus infection. Across the study: From public TCR beta signatures came an indication of both CMV infection and matching HLA type.

Study-wide points: HLA-C-restricted CMV clonotypes gave the most frequent clonotype in two of eight donors.

Worth noting for this clonotype: No antigen is known for it.

TCRdb reanalysed the reads using MiXCR and keeps one entry per CDR3 protein. The repertoire holds about 700,000 distinct CDR3 sequences, 30% to 35% seen once, with 15% to 20% in the top ten. Germline V CDR1 and CDR2: SGHDN, FVKESK. Trimming shortened V by 4 bases and J by 7 bases, and 19 bases separated the two germline ends. The CDR3 is 15 amino acids. The material sequenced was cultured PBMCs, taken from culture after CMV antigen stimulation. V is TRBV14 and J is TRBJ1-1, with D unresolved. The TCR was taken from a human donor in good health (CMV status not recorded). Some clones in this sample may be carry-over from other donors' samples. The CDR3 region is CASSPHRRGTLEAFF. The CDR3 DNA sequence: TGTGCCAGCAGCCCCCATCGACGGGGAACCCTTGAAGCTTTCTTT.